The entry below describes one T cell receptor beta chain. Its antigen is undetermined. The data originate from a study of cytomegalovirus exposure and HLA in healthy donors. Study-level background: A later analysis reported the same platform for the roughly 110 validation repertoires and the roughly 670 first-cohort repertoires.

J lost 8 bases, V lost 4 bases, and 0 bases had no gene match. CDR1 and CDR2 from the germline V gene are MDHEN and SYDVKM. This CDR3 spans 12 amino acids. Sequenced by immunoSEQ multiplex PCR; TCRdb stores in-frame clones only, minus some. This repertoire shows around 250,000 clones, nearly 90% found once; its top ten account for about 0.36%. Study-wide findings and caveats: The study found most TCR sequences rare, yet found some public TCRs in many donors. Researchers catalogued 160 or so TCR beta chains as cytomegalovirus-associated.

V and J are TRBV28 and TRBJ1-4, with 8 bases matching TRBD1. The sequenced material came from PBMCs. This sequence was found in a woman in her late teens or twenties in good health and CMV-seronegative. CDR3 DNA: TGTGCCAGCAGTTGGGACAGGGAAAAACTGTTTTTT. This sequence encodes CASSWDREKLFF.